The next 2 T cell receptor beta chains were all read from a single sample in a study of T-cell memory formation after mild COVID-19. TCRdb analysed the 5' RACE reads with MiXCR anew, one entry per CDR3 protein. The repertoire holds 450,000 or so distinct CDR3 sequences, with roughly 25% as singletons. Sequencing was done on a sample of PBMCs or a T cell subset sorted from them (not recorded which). Receptors were obtained from an adult woman who had mild COVID-19 (a few samples of this study predate the infection). Cell type and time point are not known.

The chain employs TRBV10-3 and TRBJ1-2, with TRBD1 matching over 8 bases. Germline V CDR1 and CDR2: ENHRY, SYGVKD. J lost 5 bases, V lost 3 bases, and 8 bases had no gene match. The CDR3 has 15 residues. The chain's CDR3 is CAISDLLTGGYGYTF. The CDR3 DNA reads TGTGCCATCAGTGACCTTCTAACAGGGGGGTATGGCTACACCTTC.

This clonotype occurred a few times. The chain's CDR3 is CASSLRRGGRNEQFF. The CDR3 bases are TGTGCCAGCAGCTTAAGGCGGGGGGGCCGGAATGAGCAGTTCTTC. V gene TRBV7-2 combines with J gene TRBJ2-1, with 9 bases identical to TRBD2. The CDR3 length is 15 residues. Trimming at V came to 2 bases and at J to 7 bases, leaving 6 bases not matched to a gene. Germline CDR1 and CDR2: SGHTA and FQGNSA.